This section outlines one T cell receptor beta chain sequence together with its context. Its matching antigen is unknown. The data originate from a study of identical twins. Study conclusions and caveats: Models underpredicted monozygotic twin sharing of out-of-frame TCR alpha. Abundant cord blood beta clonotypes carried fewer insertions; memory repertoires showed none.

CDR1 and CDR2 (germline): SNHLY, FYNNEI. Trimming left V 6 bases short and J 7 bases short, with 8 bases between. There are 11 residues in the CDR3. Template switching introduced a universal primer site, and the cDNA bore unique molecular identifiers. TCRdb reprocessed the 5' RACE reads via MiXCR and lists one record per CDR3 protein. Found here are over 200,000 distinct CDR3 sequences, approximately 9% of them singletons; the top ten hold 5% to 6.5%. Sequencing was carried out using memory (CD45RO+) T cells sorted from blood. The genes are TRBV2 and TRBJ2-3; possibly TRBD1 for D (5 bases). This TCR was sampled from a woman aged 18-29 years in good health. As DNA, the CDR3 is TGTGCCAGCAGGTCAGGGAATACGCAGTATTTT. This translates into CASRSGNTQYF.